This T cell receptor beta chain was captured by sequencing in a study of shared clonotypes between healthy human individuals. Turning to the study itself: Aged between 18 and 49, the donors were a couple of women and three men.

This clone has a single count. Per germline, CDR1 SGHRS and CDR2 YFSETQ. CDR3 length: 15 residues. V was trimmed by 0 bases and J by 2 bases, leaving 12 bases between them. CD8 cells classed as naive were CD45RO-negative and positively selected for CCR7, excluding terminally differentiated effector memory CD45RA+ cells. Using immunoSEQ multiplex PCR, the repertoire was profiled, and TCRdb retains in-frame clones only, with some absent. The profile shows 1.5 million to 2.5 million clones, just under 95% of them singletons. The rearrangement uses TRBV5-1 and TRBJ2-7; TRBD2 might be the D (5 bases). The sequencing input was naive CD8+ T cells sorted from blood. This sequence was found in a man aged 18 to 30 in good health. The CDR3 sequence is CASSLVRGPTYEQYF. DNA for the CDR3: TGCGCCAGCAGCTTGGTTCGGGGTCCGACCTACGAGCAGTACTTC. Filled out from reference TRBV5-1 and TRBJ2-7, the complete variable domain reads KAGVTQTPRYLIKTRGQQVTLSCSPISGHRSVSWYQQTPGQGLQFLFEYFSETQRNKGNFPGRFSGRQFSNSRSEMNVSTLELGDSALYLCASSLVRGPTYEQYFGPGTRLTVT.